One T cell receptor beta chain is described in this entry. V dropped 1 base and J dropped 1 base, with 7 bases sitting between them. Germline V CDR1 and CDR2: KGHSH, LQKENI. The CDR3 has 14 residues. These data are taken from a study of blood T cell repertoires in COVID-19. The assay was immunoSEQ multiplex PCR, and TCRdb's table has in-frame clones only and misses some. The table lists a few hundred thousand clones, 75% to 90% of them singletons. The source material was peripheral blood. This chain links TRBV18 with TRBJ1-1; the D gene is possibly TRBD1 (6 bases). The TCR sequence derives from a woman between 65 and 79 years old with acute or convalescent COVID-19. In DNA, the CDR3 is TGTGCCAGCTCACCACTACAGGGGAACACTGAAGCTTTCTTT. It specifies CASSPLQGNTEAFF.